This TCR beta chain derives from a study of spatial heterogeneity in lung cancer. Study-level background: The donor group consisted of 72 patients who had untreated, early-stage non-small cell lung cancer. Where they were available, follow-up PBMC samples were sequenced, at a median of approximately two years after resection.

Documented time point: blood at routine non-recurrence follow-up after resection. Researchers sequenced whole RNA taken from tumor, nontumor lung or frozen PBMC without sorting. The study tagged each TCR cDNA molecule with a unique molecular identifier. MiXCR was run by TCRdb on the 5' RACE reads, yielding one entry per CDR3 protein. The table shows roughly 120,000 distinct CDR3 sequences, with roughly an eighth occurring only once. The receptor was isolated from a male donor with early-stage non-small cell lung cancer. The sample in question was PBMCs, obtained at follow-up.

CDR3 loop: CASTWRTGGGNQPQHF. CDR3 DNA: TGTGCCAGCACCTGGAGGACAGGGGGCGGCAATCAGCCCCAGCATTTT. The V gene is TRBV2, the J gene TRBJ1-5; 11 positions agree with TRBD1. Germline lookup yields CDR1 SNHLY and CDR2 FYNNEI. This CDR3 comprises 16 residues. The ends lost 7 bases at V and 2 bases at J; junction bases unmatched: 7.